This T cell receptor beta chain emerged from a study of cytomegalovirus exposure and HLA in healthy donors. Study-wide context: The same platform was used for the roughly 120 validation repertoires as for the 666 first-cohort repertoires, as reported in a later analysis. The study, taken as a whole, reports: Clusters of TCRs from the first cohort tended to co-occur in the 110 or so validation repertoires (as a later analysis found). Investigators reported 164 TCR beta chains as tied to cytomegalovirus. Among TCR sequences, most were rare, though some public TCRs appeared in many donors.

Comments on this clone: Antigen unknown.

J lost 0 bases, V lost 8 bases, and 10 bases had no gene match. The CDR3 length is 17 residues. Per the germline V gene, CDR1 is MNHEY and CDR2 is SMNVEV (reference sequence). Assay: immunoSEQ multiplex PCR; the TCRdb copy retains only in-frame clones and omits some. The sample consists of 250,000 to 400,000 clones, over 75% of them appearing once. The chain has TRBV27 and TRBJ2-6; TRBD1 aligns across 7 bases. This receptor was taken from a man between 25 and 39 years old in good health and CMV-seronegative. Sequenced sample: PBMCs. The CDR3 bases are TGTGCCAGCCAACAGGGGCGTTACTACTCTGGGGCCAACGTCCTGACTTTC. Translation: CASQQGRYYSGANVLTF. Together with reference TRBV27 and TRBJ2-6, the CDR3 gives the full variable domain: EAQVTQNPRYLITVTGKKLTVTCSQNMNHEYMSWYRQDPGLGLRQIYYSMNVEVTDKGDVPEGYKVSRKEKRNFPLILESPSPNQTSLYFCASQQGRYYSGANVLTFGAGSRLTVL.